This T cell receptor (beta chain) was identified during a study of shared clonotypes between healthy human individuals. Whole-study results and caveats: Larger estimated richness was generally recorded for naive subsets relative to memory subsets. Clonotype sharing among donors was expected to depend on sequencing depth.

This clone was seen just once. Its target is unknown. The authors distributed each subset's genomic DNA evenly over several immunoSEQ plates. The table came from immunoSEQ multiplex PCR; TCRdb's copy has only in-frame clones and leaves some out. The sample shows 2,500,000 or so clones, more than 90% of them seen only once. This CDR3 has 15 residues. Looked up from germline, CDR1 is LNHDA and CDR2 is SQIVND (reference sequence). J lost 0 bases, V lost 9 bases, and 5 bases had no gene match. Input material: naive CD4+ T cells sorted from blood. Subset specified: CD45RA+ positively selected. The clonotype comes from a man between 18 and 35 years old in good health. The V call is TRBV19, the J call TRBJ2-7; the match to TRBD2 covers 13 bases. The CDR3 DNA follows: TGTGCCAGGACTAGCGGGAGGCCCACCTCCTACGAGCAGTACTTC. Its protein product is CARTSGRPTSYEQYF.